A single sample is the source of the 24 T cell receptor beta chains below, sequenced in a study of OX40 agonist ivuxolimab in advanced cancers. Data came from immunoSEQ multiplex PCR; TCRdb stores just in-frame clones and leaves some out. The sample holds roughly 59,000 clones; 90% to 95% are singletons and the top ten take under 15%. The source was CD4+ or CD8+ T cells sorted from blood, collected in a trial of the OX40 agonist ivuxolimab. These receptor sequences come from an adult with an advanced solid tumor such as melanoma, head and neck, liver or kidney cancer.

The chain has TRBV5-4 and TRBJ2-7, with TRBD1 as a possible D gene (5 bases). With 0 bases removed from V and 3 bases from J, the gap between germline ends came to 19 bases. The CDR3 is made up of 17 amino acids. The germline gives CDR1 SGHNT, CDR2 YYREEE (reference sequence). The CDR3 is CASSLDRSKSMIYEQYF. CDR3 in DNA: TGTGCCAGCAGCTTGGACAGGTCGAAGTCAATGATCTACGAGCAGTACTTC.

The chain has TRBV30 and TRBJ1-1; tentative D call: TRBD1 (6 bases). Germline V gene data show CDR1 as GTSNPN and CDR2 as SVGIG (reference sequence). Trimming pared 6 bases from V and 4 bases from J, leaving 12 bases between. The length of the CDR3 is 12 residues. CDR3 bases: TGTGCCTGCACACAGGGTCTCACTGAAGCTTTCTTT. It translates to CACTQGLTEAFF.

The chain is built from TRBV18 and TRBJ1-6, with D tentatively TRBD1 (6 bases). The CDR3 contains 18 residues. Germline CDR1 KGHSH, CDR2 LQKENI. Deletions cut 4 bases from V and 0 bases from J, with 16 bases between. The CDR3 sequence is CASSLGHLSLSYNSPLHF. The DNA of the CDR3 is TGTGCCAGCTCACTGGGACACCTCTCCCTCTCCTATAATTCACCCCTCCACTTT.

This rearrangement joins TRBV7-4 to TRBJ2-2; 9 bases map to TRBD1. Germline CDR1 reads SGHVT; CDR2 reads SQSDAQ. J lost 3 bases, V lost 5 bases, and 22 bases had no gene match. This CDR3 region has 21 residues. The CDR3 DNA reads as TGTGCCAGCAGCGAGGAGAAGCTACAGGGGGCCCTTTCAGCGTACACCGGGGAGCTGTTTTTT. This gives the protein CASSEEKLQGALSAYTGELFF.

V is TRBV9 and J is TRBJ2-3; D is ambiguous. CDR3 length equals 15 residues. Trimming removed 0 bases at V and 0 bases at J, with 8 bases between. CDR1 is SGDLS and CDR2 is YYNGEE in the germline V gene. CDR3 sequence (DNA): TGTGCCAGCAGCGTAGGTCGGGCAAGCACAGATACGCAGTATTTT. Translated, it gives CASSVGRASTDTQYF.

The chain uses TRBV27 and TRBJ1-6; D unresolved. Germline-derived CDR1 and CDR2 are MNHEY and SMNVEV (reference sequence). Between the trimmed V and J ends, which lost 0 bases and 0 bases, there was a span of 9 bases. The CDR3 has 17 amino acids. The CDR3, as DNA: TGTGCCAGCAGTTTATCGGAAACGACCTCCTATAATTCACCCCTCCACTTT. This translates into CASSLSETTSYNSPLHF.

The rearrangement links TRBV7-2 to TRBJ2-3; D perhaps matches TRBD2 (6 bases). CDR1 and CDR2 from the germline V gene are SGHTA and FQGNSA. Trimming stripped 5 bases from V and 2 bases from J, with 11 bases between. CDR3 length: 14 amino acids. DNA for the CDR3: TGTGCCAGCAGCCCTCGGGACTTCACAGATACGCAGTATTTT. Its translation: CASSPRDFTDTQYF.

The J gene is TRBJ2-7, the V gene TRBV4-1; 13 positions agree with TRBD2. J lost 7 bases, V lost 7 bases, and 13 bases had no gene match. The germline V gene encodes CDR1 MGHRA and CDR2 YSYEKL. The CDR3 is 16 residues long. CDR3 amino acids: CASTSELAGGPKEQYF. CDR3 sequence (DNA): TGCGCCAGCACCTCTGAACTAGCGGGGGGGCCAAAGGAGCAGTACTTC.

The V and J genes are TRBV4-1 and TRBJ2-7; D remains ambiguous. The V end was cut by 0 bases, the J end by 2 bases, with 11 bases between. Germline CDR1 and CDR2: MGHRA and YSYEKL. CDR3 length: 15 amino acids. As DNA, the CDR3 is TGCGCCAGCAGCCAAGAGCCTAGTATGCCCTACGAGCAGTACTTC. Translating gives CASSQEPSMPYEQYF.

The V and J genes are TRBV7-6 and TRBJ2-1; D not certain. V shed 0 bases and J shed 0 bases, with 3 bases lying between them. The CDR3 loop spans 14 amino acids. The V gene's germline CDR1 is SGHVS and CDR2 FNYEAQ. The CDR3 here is CASSLAGSYNEQFF. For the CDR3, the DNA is TGTGCCAGCAGCTTAGCGGGCTCCTACAATGAGCAGTTCTTC.

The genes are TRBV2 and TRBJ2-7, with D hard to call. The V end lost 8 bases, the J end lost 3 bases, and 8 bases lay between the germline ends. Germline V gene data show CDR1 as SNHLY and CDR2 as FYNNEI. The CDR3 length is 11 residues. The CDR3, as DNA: TGTGCCAGCGTGAGAAACTACGAGCAGTACTTC. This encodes CASVRNYEQYF.

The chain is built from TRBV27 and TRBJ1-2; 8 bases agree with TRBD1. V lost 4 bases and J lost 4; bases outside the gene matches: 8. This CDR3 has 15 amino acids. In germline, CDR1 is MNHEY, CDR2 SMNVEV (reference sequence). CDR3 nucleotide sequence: TGTGCCAGCAGTTCCCCGGACAGGGTACCCTATGGCTACACCTTC. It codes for CASSSPDRVPYGYTF.

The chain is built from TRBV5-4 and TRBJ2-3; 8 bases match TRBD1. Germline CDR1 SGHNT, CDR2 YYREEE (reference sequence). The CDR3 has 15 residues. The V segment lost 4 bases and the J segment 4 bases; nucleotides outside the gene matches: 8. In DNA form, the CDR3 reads TGTGCCAGCAGCATAGACAGGGGTCGTTCAGATACGCAGTATTTT. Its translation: CASSIDRGRSDTQYF.

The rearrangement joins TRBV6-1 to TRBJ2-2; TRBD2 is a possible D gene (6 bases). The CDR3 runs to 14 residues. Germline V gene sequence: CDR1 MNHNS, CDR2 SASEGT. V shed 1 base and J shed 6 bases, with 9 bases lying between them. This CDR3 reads CASSEGGEAGELFF. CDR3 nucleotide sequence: TGTGCCAGCAGTGAAGGGGGGGAGGCCGGGGAGCTGTTTTTT.

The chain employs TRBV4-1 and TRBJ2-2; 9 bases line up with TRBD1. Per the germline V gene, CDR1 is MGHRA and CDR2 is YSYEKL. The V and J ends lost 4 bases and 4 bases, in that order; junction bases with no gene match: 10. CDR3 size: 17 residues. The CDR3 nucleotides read TGCGCCAGCAGCCCGGGGACAGGGACAGTTTTCACCGGGGAGCTGTTTTTT. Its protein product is CASSPGTGTVFTGELFF.

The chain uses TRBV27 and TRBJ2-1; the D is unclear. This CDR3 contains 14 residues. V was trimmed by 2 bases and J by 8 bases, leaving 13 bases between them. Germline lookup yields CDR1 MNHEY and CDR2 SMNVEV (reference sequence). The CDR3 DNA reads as TGTGCCAGCAGTTTAGTCTGGGTCGGCGATGAGCAGTTCTTC. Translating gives CASSLVWVGDEQFF.

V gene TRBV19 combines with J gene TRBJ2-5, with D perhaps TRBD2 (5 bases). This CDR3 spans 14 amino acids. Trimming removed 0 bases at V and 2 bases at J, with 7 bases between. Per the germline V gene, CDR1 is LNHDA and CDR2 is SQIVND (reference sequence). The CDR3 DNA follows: TGTGCCAGTAGTATAGATCGGGGACAAGAGACCCAGTACTTC. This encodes CASSIDRGQETQYF.

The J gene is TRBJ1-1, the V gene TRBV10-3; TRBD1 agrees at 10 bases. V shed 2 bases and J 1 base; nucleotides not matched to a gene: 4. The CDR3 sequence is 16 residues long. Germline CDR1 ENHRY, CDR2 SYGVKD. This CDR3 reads CAISEGQGGKNTEAFF. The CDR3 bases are TGTGCCATCAGTGAGGGACAGGGGGGAAAGAACACTGAAGCTTTCTTT.

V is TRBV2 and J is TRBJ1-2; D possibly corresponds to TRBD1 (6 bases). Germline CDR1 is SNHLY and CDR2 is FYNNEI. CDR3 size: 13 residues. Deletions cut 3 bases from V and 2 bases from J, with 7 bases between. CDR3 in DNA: TGTGCCAGCAGTGAGGGGACAAACTATGGCTACACCTTC. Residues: CASSEGTNYGYTF.

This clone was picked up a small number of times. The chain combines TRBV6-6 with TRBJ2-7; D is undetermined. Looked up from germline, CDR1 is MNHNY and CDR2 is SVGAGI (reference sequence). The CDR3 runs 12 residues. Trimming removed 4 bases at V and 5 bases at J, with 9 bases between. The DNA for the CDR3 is TGTGCCAGCAGTTCCATGACCGACGAGCAGTACTTC. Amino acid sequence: CASSSMTDEQYF.

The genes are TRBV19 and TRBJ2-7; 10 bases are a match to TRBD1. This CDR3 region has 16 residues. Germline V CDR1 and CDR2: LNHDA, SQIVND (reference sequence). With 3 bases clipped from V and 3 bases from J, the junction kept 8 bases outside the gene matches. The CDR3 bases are TGTGCCAGTAGTATTAATTTCGGGACAGGGGTCTACGAGCAGTACTTC. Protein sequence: CASSINFGTGVYEQYF.

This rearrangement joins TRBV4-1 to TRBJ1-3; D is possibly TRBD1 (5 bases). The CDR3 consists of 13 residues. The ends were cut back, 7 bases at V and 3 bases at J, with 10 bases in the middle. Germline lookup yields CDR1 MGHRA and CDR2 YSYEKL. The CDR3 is CASTGGLGNTIYF. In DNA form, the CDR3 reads TGCGCCAGCACGGGGGGTCTTGGAAACACCATATATTTT.

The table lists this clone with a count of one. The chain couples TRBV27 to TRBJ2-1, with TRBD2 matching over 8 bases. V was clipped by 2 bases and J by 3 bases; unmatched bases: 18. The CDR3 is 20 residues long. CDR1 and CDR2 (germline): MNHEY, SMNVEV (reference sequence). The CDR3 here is CASSLTYLVSGGPVYNEQFF. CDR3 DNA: TGTGCCAGCAGTTTAACGTATCTGGTCTCGGGAGGGCCGGTCTACAATGAGCAGTTCTTC.

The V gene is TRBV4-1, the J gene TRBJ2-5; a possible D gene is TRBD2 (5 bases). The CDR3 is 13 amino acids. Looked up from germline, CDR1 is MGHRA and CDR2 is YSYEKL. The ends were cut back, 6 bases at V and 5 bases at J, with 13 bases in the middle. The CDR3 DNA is TGCGCCAGCAGTCCGACTCCGGGGGAGACCCAGTACTTC. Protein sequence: CASSPTPGETQYF.